Each of the 26 T cell receptor beta chains below was sequenced from the same sample in a study of control samples from healthy donors and cancer patients. Assay: immunoSEQ multiplex PCR; the TCRdb copy retains only in-frame clones and omits some. The top ten hold approximately 0.99% of the sample, which has tens of thousands of clones, approximately 94% seen once. Sequencing input: blood. Source of these receptors: a woman aged 18-29 years in good health.

The chain carries TRBV7-2 and TRBJ2-2, with D hard to call. The CDR3 runs to 15 residues. Trimming took off 1 base at V and 0 bases at J, with 6 bases between the two ends. Germline-derived CDR1 and CDR2 are SGHTA and FQGNSA. The CDR3 loop reads CASSLEHTNTGELFF. The CDR3 nucleotides are TGTGCCAGCAGCTTAGAACATACGAACACCGGGGAGCTGTTTTTT.

The chain employs TRBV7-9 and TRBJ2-1; TRBD1 agrees at 7 bases. J lost 6 bases, V lost 6 bases, and 11 bases had no gene match. This CDR3 has 15 residues. Germline V gene data show CDR1 as SEHNR and CDR2 as FQNEAQ (reference sequence). The CDR3 sequence is CASRTDRVVGNEQFF. As DNA, the CDR3 is TGTGCCAGCAGGACAGACAGGGTTGTTGGCAATGAGCAGTTCTTC.

The chain is built from TRBV9 and TRBJ2-6, with D perhaps TRBD2 (7 bases). From germline, CDR1 is SGDLS and CDR2 YYNGEE. The CDR3 sequence is 19 residues long. The V end was cut by 0 bases, the J end by 2 bases, with 18 bases between. This chain's CDR3 is CASSVAGGGEGAGANVLTF. The CDR3 region has the DNA TGTGCCAGCAGCGTAGCTGGAGGGGGGGAGGGGGCTGGGGCCAACGTCCTGACTTTC.

The gene calls are TRBV6-5 and TRBJ1-1, with 7 bases identical to TRBD1. The CDR3 is made up of 15 amino acids. Per the germline V gene, CDR1 is MNHEY and CDR2 is SVGAGI. V was pared by 5 bases and J by 0 bases, with 6 bases of the junction left unmatched. The chain's CDR3 is CASSRDSNLNTEAFF. CDR3 coding DNA: TGTGCCAGCAGTCGGGACAGCAATTTGAACACTGAAGCTTTCTTT.

V and J are TRBV2 and TRBJ1-4, with TRBD1 matching 10 bases. The V segment lost 1 base and the J segment 10 bases; nucleotides outside the gene matches: 3. Germline loops: CDR1 SNHLY, CDR2 FYNNEI. The CDR3 spans 14 residues. CDR3 loop: CASSEERQGAKLFF. The CDR3 DNA reads as TGTGCCAGCAGTGAAGAGAGACAGGGGGCAAAACTGTTTTTT.

The chain is built from TRBV6-5 and TRBJ2-2; either TRBD1 or TRBD2 may fit D (5 bases each). The germline V gene encodes CDR1 MNHEY and CDR2 SVGAGI. V shed 10 bases and J shed 3 bases, with 18 bases lying between them. The CDR3 length is 15 residues. For the CDR3, the DNA is TGTGCCACCAGGACGGGGCAGGCTGACACCGGGGAGCTGTTTTTT. Residues: CATRTGQADTGELFF.

This clone was observed once. This chain connects TRBV7-9 to TRBJ2-7; 10 nucleotides align to TRBD1. The junction had 7 bases not matched to a gene; V was cut back by 5 bases and J by 6 bases. The CDR3 runs 14 residues. Germline loops: CDR1 SEHNR, CDR2 FQNEAQ (reference sequence). CDR3 DNA sequence: TGTGCCAGCAGCCATTGGGACAGGGGCTCCGAGCAGTACTTC. Its translation: CASSHWDRGSEQYF.

The chain uses TRBV7-9 and TRBJ1-1; no clear D. The CDR3 is 11 amino acids. Trimming left V 5 bases short and J 7 bases short, with 8 bases between. The germline CDR1 and CDR2 sequences are SEHNR and FQNEAQ (reference sequence). The CDR3 spells CASSPLVEAFF. The CDR3 DNA is TGTGCCAGCAGCCCGTTGGTTGAAGCTTTCTTT.

This CDR3 reads CASSQGGETGRQETQYF. CDR3 DNA: TGCGCCAGCAGCCAGGGTGGGGAGACAGGTCGACAAGAGACCCAGTACTTC. The gene calls are TRBV5-1 and TRBJ2-5, with D perhaps matching TRBD1 (6 bases). Trimming took off 4 bases at V and 2 bases at J, with 21 bases between the two ends. The germline V gene encodes CDR1 SGHRS and CDR2 YFSETQ. CDR3 size: 17 residues.

V gene TRBV7-2 combines with J gene TRBJ2-7, with a tentative D call TRBD2 (6 bases). Trimming removed 3 bases from V and 1 base from J, with 16 bases in between. There are 16 residues in the CDR3. Germline V gives CDR1 SGHTA, CDR2 FQGNSA. CDR3 DNA: TGTGCCAGCAGCTTTGTTCCACGGGGGTGGTCCTACGAGCAGTACTTC. Translation: CASSFVPRGWSYEQYF.

The chain combines TRBV9 with TRBJ2-2; 7 nucleotides match TRBD1. Germline CDR1 and CDR2: SGDLS and YYNGEE. The CDR3 spans 15 residues. J was trimmed by 7 bases and V by 0 bases; bases with no gene match: 6. CDR3 loop: CASSVEGARNGELFF. The CDR3 DNA follows: TGTGCCAGCAGCGTAGAGGGGGCAAGGAACGGGGAGCTGTTTTTT. The whole variable domain, remainder taken from reference TRBV9 and TRBJ2-2, is DSGVTQTPKHLITATGQRVTLRCSPRSGDLSVYWYQQSLDQGLQFLIQYYNGEERAKGNILERFSAQQFPDLHSELNLSSLELGDSALYFCASSVEGARNGELFFGEGSRLTVL.

CDR3 residues: CASSLKVLAGPTDTQYF. DNA for the CDR3: TGTGCCAGCAGCTTAAAAGTCCTTGCGGGGCCCACAGATACGCAGTATTTT. J is TRBJ2-3 and V is TRBV7-8, with D perhaps matching TRBD2 (6 bases). Trimming pared 2 bases from V and 2 bases from J, leaving 17 bases between. Per the germline V gene, CDR1 is SGHVS and CDR2 is FQNEAQ. The CDR3 is 17 residues long.

The chain links TRBV4-3 to TRBJ1-1; 7 bases align to TRBD1. V lost 4 bases to trimming and J lost 4 bases; unmatched junction nucleotides: 15. The CDR3 spans 17 residues. CDR1 and CDR2 (germline): LGHNA, YSLEER. Here the CDR3 DNA reads TGCGCCAGCAGCCCCCAGAAGAAACAGGGGACTGGCACTGAAGCTTTCTTT. It specifies CASSPQKKQGTGTEAFF.

The CDR3 coding sequence is TGTGCCAGCAGCAGGGCTAGCGGGGGATTCCAAGAGACCCAGTACTTC. Translating gives CASSRASGGFQETQYF. The rearrangement uses TRBV5-8 and TRBJ2-5, with 10 nucleotides matching TRBD2. This CDR3 has 16 residues. From germline, CDR1 is SGHTS and CDR2 YDEGEE. V trimming: 4 bases; J trimming: 1 base; junction bases outside the gene matches: 7.

Worth noting for this clone: Germline is not matched at one junction end, which may reflect a read error. The J gene is TRBJ2-1, the V gene TRBV10-1, with TRBD2 matching 10 bases. CDR3 length: 19 amino acids. Germline assignment: CDR1 WNHNN and CDR2 SYGVQD (reference sequence). In DNA form, the CDR3 reads TGCGCCCGCAGTGGCCGGGGGGCTAGCGGGGGTTTCACCTACAATGAGCAGTTCTTC. Translated, it gives CARSGRGASGGFTYNEQFF.

The CDR3: CASSLASTDWGRTGELFF. The CDR3 DNA follows: TGTGCCAGCAGCTTAGCCTCGACTGATTGGGGACGAACCGGGGAGCTGTTTTTT. The chain combines TRBV7-9 with TRBJ2-2; D is tentatively TRBD1 or TRBD2 (5 bases each). This CDR3 is 18 amino acids long. Germline V gives CDR1 SEHNR, CDR2 FQNEAQ (reference sequence). The V end was cut by 0 bases, the J end by 5 bases, with 19 bases between.

The CDR3 sequence: CASKRQGNTGELFF. CDR3 DNA sequence: TGTGCCAGCAAGAGACAGGGGAACACCGGGGAGCTGTTTTTT. The chain uses TRBV25-1 and TRBJ2-2, with 7 bases lining up with TRBD1. This CDR3 has 14 amino acids. Germline CDR1 and CDR2: MGHDK and SYGVNS. The V gene end was trimmed by 7 bases and the J gene end by 1 base; junction bases not matched to a gene: 3.

The DNA of the CDR3 is TGCAGCGTTGACGCCAAAGAGGCGGTCCAAGAGACCCAGTACTTC. This encodes CSVDAKEAVQETQYF. The gene calls are TRBV29-1 and TRBJ2-5; the D is unclear. The CDR3 runs to 15 residues. Germline CDR1 and CDR2: SQVTM and ANQGSEA. V lost 3 bases, J lost 1 base, and 15 bases lay in between.

The chain recombines TRBV2 with TRBJ1-5; D is ambiguous. Germline CDR1 and CDR2: SNHLY and FYNNEI. Trimming stripped 3 bases from V and 2 bases from J, with 11 bases between. This CDR3 contains 15 residues. The DNA of the CDR3 is TGTGCCAGCAGTGACCCGGGGAGAGGCAATCAGCCCCAGCATTTT. It specifies CASSDPGRGNQPQHF.

The chain uses TRBV7-9 and TRBJ1-1, with 8 bases lining up with TRBD1. V gave up 5 bases and J gave up 3 bases; unmatched junction bases: 8. Germline loops: CDR1 SEHNR, CDR2 FQNEAQ (reference sequence). The CDR3 has 15 residues. CDR3 coding DNA: TGTGCCAGCAGCCTGGCAGGGGGCAGGGACACTGAAGCTTTCTTT. This encodes CASSLAGGRDTEAFF. Combining the CDR3 with reference TRBV7-9 and TRBJ1-1 gives the whole variable domain DTGVSQNPRHKITKRGQNVTFRCDPISEHNRLYWYRQTLGQGPEFLTYFQNEAQLEKSRLLSDRFSAERPKGSFSTLEIQRTEQGDSAMYLCASSLAGGRDTEAFFGQGTRLTVV.

The gene calls are TRBV19 and TRBJ1-1; no clear D. Germline loops: CDR1 LNHDA, CDR2 SQIVND (reference sequence). This CDR3 spans 14 amino acids. V lost 6 bases to trimming and J lost 0 bases, with 11 bases between them. CDR3 coding DNA: TGTGCCAGTAGGTCATGGAGCCTGAACACTGAAGCTTTCTTT. Its translation: CASRSWSLNTEAFF. Drawing the rest from reference TRBV19 and TRBJ1-1, the complete variable domain is DGGITQSPKYLFRKEGQNVTLSCEQNLNHDAMYWYRQDPGQGLRLIYYSQIVNDFQKGDIAEGYSVSREKKESFPLTVTSAQKNPTAFYLCASRSWSLNTEAFFGQGTRLTVV.

This chain links TRBV27 with TRBJ1-1; D is unresolved. Germline lookup yields CDR1 MNHEY and CDR2 SMNVEV (reference sequence). Trimming removed 7 bases from V and 4 bases from J, with 13 bases in between. This CDR3 has 13 amino acids. CDR3 sequence reads: CASKRKDATEAFF. In nucleotides, the CDR3 is TGTGCCAGCAAAAGGAAAGACGCCACTGAAGCTTTCTTT.

This chain links TRBV6-5 with TRBJ1-6, with TRBD1 matching 7 bases. The CDR3 sequence is 13 residues long. Trimming cost V 11 bases and J 5 bases; bases outside gene matches: 6. Germline loops: CDR1 MNHEY, CDR2 SVGAGI. The chain's CDR3 is CAAGDRDNSPLHF. As DNA, the CDR3 is TGTGCCGCTGGAGACAGGGATAATTCACCCCTCCACTTT.

The rearrangement joins TRBV7-2 to TRBJ2-5, with 7 bases that match TRBD1. In germline, CDR1 is SGHTA, CDR2 FQGNSA. Trimming removed 8 bases from V and 5 bases from J; junction bases left unmatched: 14. The CDR3 is made up of 15 amino acids. In nucleotides, the CDR3 is TGTGCCAGCCAGGGGGACCCAGGGCCCTGGGAGACCCAGTACTTC. Amino acids: CASQGDPGPWETQYF.

In this sample, this clone turned up once. The chain employs TRBV4-2 and TRBJ2-5; D is undetermined. Germline V gene sequence: CDR1 LGHNA, CDR2 YNFKEQ. Deletions cut 1 base from V and 1 base from J, with 25 bases between. There are 20 residues in the CDR3. CDR3 sequence reads: CASSQAGPRSDADLQETQYF. CDR3 DNA: TGTGCCAGCAGCCAAGCAGGCCCGCGGTCCGACGCCGACCTCCAAGAGACCCAGTACTTC.

CDR3 in amino acids: CASSLDMPTVQEKLFF. CDR3 nucleotide sequence: TGTGCCAGCAGCTTAGATATGCCGACAGTCCAGGAAAAACTGTTTTTT. This sequence joins TRBV11-2 and TRBJ1-4, with a tentative D call TRBD1 (5 bases). Trimming left V 0 bases short and J 8 bases short, with 16 bases between. This CDR3 region has 16 residues. Germline V gene data show CDR1 as SGHAT and CDR2 as FQNNGV.